This TCR beta chain was retrieved from a study of OX40 agonist ivuxolimab in advanced cancers. Some clones are missing from TCRdb's copy, which holds only in-frame ones; the method was immunoSEQ multiplex PCR. The data hold tens of thousands of clones, with approximately 80% observed a single time. Germline V CDR1 and CDR2: SGHRS, YFSETQ. Trimming stripped 0 bases from V and 2 bases from J, with 10 bases between. The CDR3 is 15 amino acids. The chain joins TRBV5-1 to TRBJ2-3, with D unclear. The clonotype originates from an adult with an advanced solid tumor such as melanoma, head and neck, liver or kidney cancer. This specimen was CD4+ or CD8+ T cells sorted from blood, taken in a trial of the OX40 agonist ivuxolimab. DNA for the CDR3: TGCGCCAGCAGCTTGGCAAAGTTCTTCACAGATACGCAGTATTTT. Protein sequence: CASSLAKFFTDTQYF.